The clone carrying this T cell receptor beta chain was detected only a few times. Its specificity is not known. This specimen comes from a study of siplizumab effects on memory and regulatory T cells. Cocultured for roughly 6 days at 37°C were the mixed lymphocyte reaction cells. Here immunoSEQ multiplex PCR was the method, and the copy in TCRdb shows in-frame clones only, minus some. This table has nearly 20,000 clones, 44% appearing once. Trimming removed 2 bases from V and 10 bases from J; junction bases left unmatched: 10. Germline V lookup: CDR1 SGHDT, CDR2 YYEEEE. The CDR3 is made up of 15 amino acids.

The clonotype was recovered from a human donor in good health; the cells came from an allogeneic mixed lymphocyte reaction. Some clones in this sample may be carry-over from other donors' samples. The chain links TRBV5-6 to TRBJ1-1; 11 positions match TRBD1. Source material: CFSE-low (dividing) CD4+ T cells sorted from an allogeneic mixed lymphocyte reaction. The DNA of the CDR3 is TGTGCCAGCAGCTTTCGCCCGGGACAGGGGGGCCGAGCTTTCTTT. It encodes CASSFRPGQGGRAFF.